This T cell receptor (beta chain) was captured by sequencing in a study of vaccination and CD4 T cells after COVID-19. At the level of the study: Overlapping spike peptides from SARS-CoV-2, HCoV-NL63, HCoV-OC43 and HCoV-229E served to stimulate the cells.

A remark on this clonotype: The target antigen is unknown.

Indicated treatment: roughly nine-day PBMC culture with coronavirus spike peptide pools or control peptides (ViraFEST assay). Cultured CD4+ T cell DNA underwent sequencing with the Oncomine TCR Beta short-read assay. TCRdb processed the PCR reads anew with MiXCR; each CDR3 protein has one entry. The sample lists 20,000 to 30,000 distinct CDR3 sequences, roughly 50% occurring once. Germline V lookup: CDR1 SGHVS, CDR2 FQNEAQ. With 5 bases removed from V and 0 bases from J, the gap between germline ends came to 19 bases. The CDR3 has 17 residues. The V call is TRBV7-8, the J call TRBJ1-1; the D gene is possibly TRBD1 (6 bases). This specimen was CD4+ T cells from blood, cultured in vitro, taken before SARS-CoV-2 vaccination. The clonotype comes from a human donor who received a COVID-19 vaccine. CDR3 DNA sequence: TGTGCCAGCAGCCACAACCGACGTGGACAGCTGAACACTGAAGCTTTCTTT. Its translation is CASSHNRRGQLNTEAFF.